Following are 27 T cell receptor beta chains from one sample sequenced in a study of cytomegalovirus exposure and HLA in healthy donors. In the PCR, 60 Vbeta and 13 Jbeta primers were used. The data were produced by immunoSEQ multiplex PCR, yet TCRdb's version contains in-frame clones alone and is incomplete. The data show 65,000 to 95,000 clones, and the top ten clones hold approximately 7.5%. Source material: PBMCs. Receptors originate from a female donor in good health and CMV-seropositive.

As DNA, the CDR3 is TGTGCCAGCAGTGCACTAGCGACCTACGAGCAGTACTTC. It codes for CASSALATYEQYF. The chain uses TRBV25-1 and TRBJ2-7; TRBD2 agrees at 7 bases. The junction had 2 bases not matched to a gene; V was cut back by 4 bases and J by 2 bases. Germline CDR1 is MGHDK and CDR2 is SYGVNS. This CDR3 has 13 amino acids.

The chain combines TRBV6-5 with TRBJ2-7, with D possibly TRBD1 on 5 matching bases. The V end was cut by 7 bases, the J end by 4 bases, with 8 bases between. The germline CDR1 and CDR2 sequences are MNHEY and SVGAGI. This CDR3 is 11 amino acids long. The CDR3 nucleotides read TGTGCCAGCACCAAGGGGTACGAGCAGTACTTC. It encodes CASTKGYEQYF.

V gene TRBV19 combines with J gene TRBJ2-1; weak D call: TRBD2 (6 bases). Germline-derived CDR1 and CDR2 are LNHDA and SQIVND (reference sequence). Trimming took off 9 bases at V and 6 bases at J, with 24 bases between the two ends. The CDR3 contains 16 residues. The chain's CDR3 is CASLGHRIGGLNEQFF. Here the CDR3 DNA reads TGTGCCAGCCTCGGACATAGAATCGGGGGACTCAATGAGCAGTTCTTC.

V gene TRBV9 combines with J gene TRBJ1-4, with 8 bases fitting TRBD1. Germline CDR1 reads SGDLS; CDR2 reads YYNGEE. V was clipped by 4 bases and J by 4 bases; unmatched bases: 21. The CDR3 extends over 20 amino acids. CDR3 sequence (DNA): TGTGCCAGCAGCATAGCCCCAGGGGGCGCCGGGGATAAAGTTAATGAAAAACTGTTTTTT. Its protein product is CASSIAPGGAGDKVNEKLFF. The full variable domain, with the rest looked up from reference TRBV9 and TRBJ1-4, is DSGVTQTPKHLITATGQRVTLRCSPRSGDLSVYWYQQSLDQGLQFLIQYYNGEERAKGNILERFSAQQFPDLHSELNLSSLELGDSALYFCASSIAPGGAGDKVNEKLFFGSGTQLSVL.

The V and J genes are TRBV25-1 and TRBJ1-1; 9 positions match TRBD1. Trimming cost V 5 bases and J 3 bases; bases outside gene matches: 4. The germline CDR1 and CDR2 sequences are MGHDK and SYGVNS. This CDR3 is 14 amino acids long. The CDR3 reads CASSHRDRDTEAFF. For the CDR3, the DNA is TGTGCCAGCAGTCACCGGGACAGGGACACTGAAGCTTTCTTT.

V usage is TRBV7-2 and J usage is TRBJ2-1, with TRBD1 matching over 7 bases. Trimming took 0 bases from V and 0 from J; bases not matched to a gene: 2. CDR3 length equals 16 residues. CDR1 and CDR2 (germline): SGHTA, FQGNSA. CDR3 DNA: TGTGCCAGCAGCTTAGCCGGGACAGTCTCCTACAATGAGCAGTTCTTC. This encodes CASSLAGTVSYNEQFF. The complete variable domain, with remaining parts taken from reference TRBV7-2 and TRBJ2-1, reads GAGVSQSPSNKVTEKGKDVELRCDPISGHTALYWYRQSLGQGLEFLIYFQGNSAPDKSGLPSDRFSAERTGGSVSTLTIQRTQQEDSAVYLCASSLAGTVSYNEQFFGPGTRLTVL.

CDR3 amino acids: CASRSSGYRTDTQYF. CDR3 coding DNA: TGTGCAAGTCGCTCTAGCGGTTACCGCACAGATACGCAGTATTTT. V usage is TRBV12-2 and J usage is TRBJ2-3; TRBD2 reflects the table's D call only, with no check against the DNA. TRBV12-2 represents a pseudogene. The CDR3 is 15 amino acids.

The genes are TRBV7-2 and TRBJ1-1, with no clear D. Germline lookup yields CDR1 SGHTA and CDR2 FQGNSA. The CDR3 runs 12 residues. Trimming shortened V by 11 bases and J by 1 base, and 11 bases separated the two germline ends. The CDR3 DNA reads TGTGCCGCAGGCTATACGAACACTGAAGCTTTCTTT. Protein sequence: CAAGYTNTEAFF. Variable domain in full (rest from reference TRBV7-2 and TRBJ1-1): GAGVSQSPSNKVTEKGKDVELRCDPISGHTALYWYRQSLGQGLEFLIYFQGNSAPDKSGLPSDRFSAERTGGSVSTLTIQRTQQEDSAVYLCAAGYTNTEAFFGQGTRLTVV.

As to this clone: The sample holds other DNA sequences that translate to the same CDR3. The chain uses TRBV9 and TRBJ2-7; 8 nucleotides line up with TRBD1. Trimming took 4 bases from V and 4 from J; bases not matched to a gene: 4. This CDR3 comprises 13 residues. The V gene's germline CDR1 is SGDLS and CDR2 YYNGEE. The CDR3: CASSPRTGYEQYF. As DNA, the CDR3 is TGTGCCAGCAGCCCCCGGACAGGGTACGAGCAGTACTTC.

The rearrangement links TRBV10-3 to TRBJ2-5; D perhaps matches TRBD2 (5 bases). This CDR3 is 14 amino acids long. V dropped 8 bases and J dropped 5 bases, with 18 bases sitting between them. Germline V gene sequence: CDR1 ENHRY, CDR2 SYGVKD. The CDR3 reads CAIRSGPREETQYF. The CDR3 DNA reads TGTGCCATCCGGTCAGGTCCAAGGGAGGAGACCCAGTACTTC.

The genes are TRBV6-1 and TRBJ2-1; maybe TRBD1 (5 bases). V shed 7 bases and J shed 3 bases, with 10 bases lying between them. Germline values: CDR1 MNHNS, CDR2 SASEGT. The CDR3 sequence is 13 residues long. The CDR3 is CASTRQGYNEQFF. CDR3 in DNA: TGTGCCAGCACGAGGCAGGGCTACAATGAGCAGTTCTTC.

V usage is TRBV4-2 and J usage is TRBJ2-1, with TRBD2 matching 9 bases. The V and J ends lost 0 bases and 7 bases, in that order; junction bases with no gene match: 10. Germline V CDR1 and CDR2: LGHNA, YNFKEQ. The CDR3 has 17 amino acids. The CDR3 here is CASSQEGGREGLNEQFF. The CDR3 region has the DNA TGTGCCAGCAGCCAAGAGGGGGGGCGGGAGGGCTTAAATGAGCAGTTCTTC.

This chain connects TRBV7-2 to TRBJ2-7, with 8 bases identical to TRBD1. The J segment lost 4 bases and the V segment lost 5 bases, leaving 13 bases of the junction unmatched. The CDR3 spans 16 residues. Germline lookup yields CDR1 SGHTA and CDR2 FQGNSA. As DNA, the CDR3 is TGTGCCAGCAGCCAGGGGGCGGGAAAGAGTAGGTACGAGCAGTACTTC. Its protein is CASSQGAGKSRYEQYF.

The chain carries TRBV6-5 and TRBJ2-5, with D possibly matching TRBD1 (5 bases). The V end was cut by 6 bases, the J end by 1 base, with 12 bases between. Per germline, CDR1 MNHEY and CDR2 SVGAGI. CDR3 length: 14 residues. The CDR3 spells CASSPQGVQETQYF. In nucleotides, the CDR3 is TGTGCCAGCAGCCCCCAGGGCGTCCAAGAGACCCAGTACTTC.

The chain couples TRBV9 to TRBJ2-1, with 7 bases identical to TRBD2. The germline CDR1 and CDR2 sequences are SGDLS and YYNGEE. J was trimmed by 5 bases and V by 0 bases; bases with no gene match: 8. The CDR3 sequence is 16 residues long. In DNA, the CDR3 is TGTGCCAGCAGCGTAGATCCCCGGGGGGTCAACAATGAGCAGTTCTTC. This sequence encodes CASSVDPRGVNNEQFF. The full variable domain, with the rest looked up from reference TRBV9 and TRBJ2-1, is DSGVTQTPKHLITATGQRVTLRCSPRSGDLSVYWYQQSLDQGLQFLIQYYNGEERAKGNILERFSAQQFPDLHSELNLSSLELGDSALYFCASSVDPRGVNNEQFFGPGTRLTVL.

The chain's CDR3 is CACFTGLNFGANVLTF. The CDR3 coding sequence is TGTGCCTGTTTTACAGGGTTGAACTTTGGGGCCAACGTCCTGACTTTC. The chain employs TRBV30 and TRBJ2-6; the D gene is possibly TRBD1 (6 bases). Germline V gene sequence: CDR1 GTSNPN, CDR2 SVGIG (reference sequence). Trimming shortened V by 6 bases and J by 3 bases, and 18 bases separated the two germline ends. The CDR3 extends over 16 amino acids.

CDR3: CASSIPQGAINQPQHF. In nucleotides, the CDR3 is TGTGCCAGTAGTATCCCCCAGGGGGCTATCAATCAGCCCCAGCATTTT. This chain connects TRBV19 to TRBJ1-5; 8 bases are a match to TRBD1. This CDR3 is 16 amino acids long. J lost 3 bases, V lost 3 bases, and 7 bases had no gene match. Germline V gene lookup returns CDR1 LNHDA and CDR2 SQIVND (reference sequence).

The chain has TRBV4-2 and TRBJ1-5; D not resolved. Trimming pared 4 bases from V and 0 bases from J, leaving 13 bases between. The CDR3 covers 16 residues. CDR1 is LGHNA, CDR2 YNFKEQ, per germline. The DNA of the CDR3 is TGTGCCAGCAGCCTTTCCCCTTTATATAGCAATCAGCCCCAGCATTTT. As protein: CASSLSPLYSNQPQHF.

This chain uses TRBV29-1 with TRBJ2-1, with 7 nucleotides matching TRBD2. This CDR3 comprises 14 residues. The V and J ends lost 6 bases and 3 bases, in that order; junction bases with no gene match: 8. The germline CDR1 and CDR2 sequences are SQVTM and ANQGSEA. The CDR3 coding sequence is TGCAGCGTGCGAAACGGCGGGGGCTACAATGAGCAGTTCTTC. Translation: CSVRNGGGYNEQFF.

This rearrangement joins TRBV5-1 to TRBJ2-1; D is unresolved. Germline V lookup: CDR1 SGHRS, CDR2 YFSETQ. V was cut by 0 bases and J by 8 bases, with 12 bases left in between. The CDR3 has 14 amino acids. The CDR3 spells CASSLGAGGHEQFF. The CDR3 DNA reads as TGCGCCAGCAGCTTGGGGGCAGGTGGGCATGAGCAGTTCTTC. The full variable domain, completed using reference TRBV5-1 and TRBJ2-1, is KAGVTQTPRYLIKTRGQQVTLSCSPISGHRSVSWYQQTPGQGLQFLFEYFSETQRNKGNFPGRFSGRQFSNSRSEMNVSTLELGDSALYLCASSLGAGGHEQFFGPGTRLTVL.

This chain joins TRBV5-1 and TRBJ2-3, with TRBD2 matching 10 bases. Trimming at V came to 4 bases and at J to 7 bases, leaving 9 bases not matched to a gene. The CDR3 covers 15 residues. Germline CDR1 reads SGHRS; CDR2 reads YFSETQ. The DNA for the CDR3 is TGCGCCAGCAGCCATGAAACGGGACTAGCGAATACGCAGTATTTT. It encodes CASSHETGLANTQYF.

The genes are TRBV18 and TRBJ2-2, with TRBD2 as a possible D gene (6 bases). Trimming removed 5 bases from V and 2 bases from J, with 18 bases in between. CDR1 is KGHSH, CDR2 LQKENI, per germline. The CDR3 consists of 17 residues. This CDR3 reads CASSFLADGLNTGELFF. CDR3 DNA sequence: TGTGCCAGCTCATTCTTAGCGGACGGCTTAAACACCGGGGAGCTGTTTTTT.

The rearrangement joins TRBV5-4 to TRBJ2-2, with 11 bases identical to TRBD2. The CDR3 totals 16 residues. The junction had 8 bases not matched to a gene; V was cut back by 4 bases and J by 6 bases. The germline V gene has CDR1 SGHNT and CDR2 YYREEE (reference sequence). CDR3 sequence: CASSVRSGRAAGELFF. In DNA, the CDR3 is TGTGCCAGCAGCGTCCGTAGCGGGAGGGCCGCCGGGGAGCTGTTTTTT. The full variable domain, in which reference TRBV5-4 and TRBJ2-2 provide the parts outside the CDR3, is ETGVTQSPTHLIKTRGQQVTLRCSSQSGHNTVSWYQQALGQGPQFIFQYYREEENGRGNFPPRFSGLQFPNYSSELNVNALELDDSALYLCASSVRSGRAAGELFFGEGSRLTVL.

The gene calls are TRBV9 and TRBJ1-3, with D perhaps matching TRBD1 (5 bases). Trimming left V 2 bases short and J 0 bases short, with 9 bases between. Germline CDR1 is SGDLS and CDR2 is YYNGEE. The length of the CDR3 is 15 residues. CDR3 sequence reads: CASSVEGNSGNTIYF. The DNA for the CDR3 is TGTGCCAGCAGCGTGGAGGGGAACTCTGGAAACACCATATATTTT.

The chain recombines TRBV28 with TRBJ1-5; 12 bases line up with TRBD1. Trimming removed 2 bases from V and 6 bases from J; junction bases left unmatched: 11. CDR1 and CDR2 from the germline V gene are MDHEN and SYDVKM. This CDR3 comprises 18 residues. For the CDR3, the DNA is TGTGCCAGCAGTTTACACCCGGGACAGGGGGCGCGGGGTCAGCCCCAGCATTTT. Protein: CASSLHPGQGARGQPQHF.

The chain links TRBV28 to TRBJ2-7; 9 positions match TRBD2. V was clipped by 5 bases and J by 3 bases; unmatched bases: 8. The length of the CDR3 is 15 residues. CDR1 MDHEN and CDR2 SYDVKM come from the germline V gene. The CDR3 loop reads CASSPTSGAVYEQYF. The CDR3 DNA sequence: TGTGCCAGCAGTCCGACTAGCGGAGCGGTCTACGAGCAGTACTTC.

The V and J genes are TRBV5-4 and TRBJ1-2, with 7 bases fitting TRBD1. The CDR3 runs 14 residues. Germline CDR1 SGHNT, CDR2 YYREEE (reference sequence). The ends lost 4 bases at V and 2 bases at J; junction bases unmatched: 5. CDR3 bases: TGTGCCAGCAGCGGGAGGACAGGAAACTATGGCTACACCTTC. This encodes CASSGRTGNYGYTF.